The clone carrying this T cell receptor beta chain was counted a few times. The antigen is not known. This sample was taken from a study of blood T cells in healthy people across ages. Each sample had at least 7 million PBMCs isolated. Total RNA extracted from each sample amounted to at least 5 micrograms. Findings and caveats of the study: Diversity estimates from one million T cells were considered underestimates.

A second PCR, run for roughly 7 to 12 cycles, used a sample-barcoded 5' primer plus a J-beta primer mix. Every cDNA molecule carried a tag from a template-switch adaptor bearing 12 random nucleotides. TCRdb analysed the 5' RACE reads with MiXCR anew, one entry per CDR3 protein. Of about a million distinct CDR3 sequences in the sample, roughly 51% were seen once. Germline-derived CDR1 and CDR2 are SGHRS and YFSETQ. Trimming stripped 0 bases from V and 7 bases from J, with 10 bases between. CDR3 length: 13 amino acids. This chain links TRBV5-1 with TRBJ1-1; D is unclear. Sequenced sample: blood. The receptor was isolated from a woman in her sixties in good health. The CDR3 coding sequence is TGCGCCAGCAGCTTGGGGCTAGGAAGTGAAGCTTTCTTT. Translation gives CASSLGLGSEAFF.